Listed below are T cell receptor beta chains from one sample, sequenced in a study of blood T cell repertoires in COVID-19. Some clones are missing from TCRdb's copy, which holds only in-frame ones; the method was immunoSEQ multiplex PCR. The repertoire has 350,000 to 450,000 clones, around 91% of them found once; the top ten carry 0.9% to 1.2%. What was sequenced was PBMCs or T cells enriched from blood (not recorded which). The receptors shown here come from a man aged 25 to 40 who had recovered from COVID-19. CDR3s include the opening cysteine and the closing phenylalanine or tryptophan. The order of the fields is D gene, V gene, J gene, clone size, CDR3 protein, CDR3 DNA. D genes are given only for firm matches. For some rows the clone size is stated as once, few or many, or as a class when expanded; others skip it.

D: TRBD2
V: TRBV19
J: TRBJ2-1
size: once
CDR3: CASNLAGDYNEQFF
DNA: TGTGCCAGTAATTTAGCGGGAGACTACAATGAGCAGTTCTTC

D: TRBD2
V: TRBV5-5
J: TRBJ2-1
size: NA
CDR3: CASSLGTSGAYNEQFF
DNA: TGTGCCAGCAGCTTGGGAACTAGCGGTGCCTACAATGAGCAGTTCTTC

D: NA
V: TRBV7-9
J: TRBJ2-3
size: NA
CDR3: CASIPGWRGNSDTQYF
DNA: TGTGCCAGCATCCCTGGTTGGCGGGGAAATTCAGATACGCAGTATTTT

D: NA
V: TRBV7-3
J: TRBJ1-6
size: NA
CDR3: CASSLTPHRSSYNSPLHF
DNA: TGTGCCAGCAGCTTAACTCCTCACCGGAGCTCCTATAATTCACCCCTCCACTTT

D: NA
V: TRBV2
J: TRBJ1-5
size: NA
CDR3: CASSGVSRSNQPQHF
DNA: TGTGCCAGCAGTGGGGTCTCGAGGAGCAATCAGCCCCAGCATTTT

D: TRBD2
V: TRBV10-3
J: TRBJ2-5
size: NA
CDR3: CAISEVASGSGETQYF
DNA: TGTGCCATCAGTGAGGTGGCTAGCGGGAGCGGAGAGACCCAGTACTTC

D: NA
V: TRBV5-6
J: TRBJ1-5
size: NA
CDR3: CASSLAGDQGLNSNQPQHF
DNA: TGTGCCAGCAGCTTGGCCGGGGATCAGGGGCTCAATAGCAATCAGCCCCAGCATTTT

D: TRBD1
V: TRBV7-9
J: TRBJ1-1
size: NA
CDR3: CASSPDRVVTEAFF
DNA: TGTGCCAGCAGCCCAGACAGGGTCGTCACTGAAGCTTTCTTT

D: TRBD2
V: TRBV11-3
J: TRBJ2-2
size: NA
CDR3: CASSLDLRLAGGTDTGELFF
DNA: TGTGCCAGCAGCTTAGATCTGAGACTAGCGGGAGGGACAGACACCGGGGAGCTGTTTTTT

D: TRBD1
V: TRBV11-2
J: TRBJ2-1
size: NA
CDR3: CASSLPTGTGIYNEQFF
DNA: TGTGCCAGCAGCCTACCAACCGGGACAGGGATCTACAATGAGCAGTTCTTC

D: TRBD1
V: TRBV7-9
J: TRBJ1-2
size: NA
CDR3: CASSLGQGYGYTF
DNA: TGTGCCAGCAGCTTAGGACAGGGATATGGCTACACCTTC

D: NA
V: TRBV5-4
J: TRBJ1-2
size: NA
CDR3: CASSLDLTGSNYGYTF
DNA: TGTGCCAGCAGCTTGGACCTGACAGGCTCTAACTATGGCTACACCTTC

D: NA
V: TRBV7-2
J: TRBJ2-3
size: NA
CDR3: CASSWGGLAADTQYF
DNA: TGTGCCAGCAGCTGGGGCGGATTAGCTGCAGATACGCAGTATTTT

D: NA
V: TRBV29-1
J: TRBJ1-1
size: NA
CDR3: CSVVGTEAFF
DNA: TGCAGCGTTGTCGGGACTGAAGCTTTCTTT

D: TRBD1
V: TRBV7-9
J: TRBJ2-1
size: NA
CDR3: CASSFGTGVGNEQFF
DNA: TGTGCCAGCAGCTTTGGGACAGGGGTCGGCAATGAGCAGTTCTTC

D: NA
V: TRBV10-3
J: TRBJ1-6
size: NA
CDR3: CAISESTATSDMASPLHF
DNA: TGTGCCATCAGTGAGTCGACCGCCACCAGTGACATGGCATCACCCCTCCACTTT

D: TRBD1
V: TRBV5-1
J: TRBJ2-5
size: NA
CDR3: CASSWGDRVRQETQYF
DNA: TGCGCCAGCAGCTGGGGGGACAGGGTTAGACAAGAGACCCAGTACTTC

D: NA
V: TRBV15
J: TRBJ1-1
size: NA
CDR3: CATSRDQRFANTEAFF
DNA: TGTGCCACCAGCAGAGATCAACGGTTCGCGAACACTGAAGCTTTCTTT

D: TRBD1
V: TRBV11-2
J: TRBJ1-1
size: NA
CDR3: CASSPTDREAFF
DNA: TGTGCCAGCAGCCCGACGGACAGGGAAGCTTTCTTT

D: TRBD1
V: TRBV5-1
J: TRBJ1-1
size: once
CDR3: CASSFTGQGARGNTEAFF
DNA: TGCGCCAGCAGCTTTACGGGACAGGGGGCGAGGGGGAACACTGAAGCTTTCTTT

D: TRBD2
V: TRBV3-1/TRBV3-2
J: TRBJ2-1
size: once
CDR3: CASSQKISGSPYNEQFF
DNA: TGTGCCAGCAGCCAGAAGATAAGCGGGAGCCCATACAATGAGCAGTTCTTC

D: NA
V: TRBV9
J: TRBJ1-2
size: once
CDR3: CASSVGFTNSYGYTF
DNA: TGTGCCAGCAGCGTAGGTTTTACTAATAGCTATGGCTACACCTTC

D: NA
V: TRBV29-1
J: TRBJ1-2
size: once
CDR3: CSVEGGREKYGYTF
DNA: TGCAGCGTTGAAGGGGGCAGGGAAAAGTATGGCTACACCTTC

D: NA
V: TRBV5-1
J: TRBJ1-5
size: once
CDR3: CASSLSPSGNGQPQHF
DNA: TGCGCCAGCAGCCTTTCCCCCTCAGGGAACGGTCAGCCCCAGCATTTT

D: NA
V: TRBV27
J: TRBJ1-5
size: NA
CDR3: CASSLRGQGQPQHF
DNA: TGTGCCAGCAGTTTACGGGGCCAGGGGCAGCCCCAGCATTTT

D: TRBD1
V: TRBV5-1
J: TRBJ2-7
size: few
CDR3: CASSQGQARSYEQYF
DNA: TGCGCCAGCAGCCAGGGACAGGCGCGCTCCTACGAGCAGTACTTC

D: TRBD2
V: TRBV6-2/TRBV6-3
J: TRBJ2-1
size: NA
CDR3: CASSYGLAGGQGDNEQFF
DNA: TGTGCCAGCAGTTACGGGCTAGCGGGAGGCCAGGGGGACAATGAGCAGTTCTTC

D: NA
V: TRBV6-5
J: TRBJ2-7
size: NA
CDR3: CASTRQGSSYEQYF
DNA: TGTGCCAGCACCCGGCAGGGGAGCTCCTACGAGCAGTACTTC

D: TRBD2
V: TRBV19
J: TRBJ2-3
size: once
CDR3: CASSIASGEFTDTQYF
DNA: TGTGCCAGTAGTATAGCTAGCGGGGAATTCACAGATACGCAGTATTTT

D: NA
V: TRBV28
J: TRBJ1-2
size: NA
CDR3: CASSLGQGGYTF
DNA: TGTGCCAGCAGCCTAGGTCAGGGCGGCTACACCTTC

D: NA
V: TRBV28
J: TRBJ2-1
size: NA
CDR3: CASSFATAGEQFF
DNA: TGTGCCAGCAGTTTCGCGACAGCAGGTGAGCAGTTCTTC

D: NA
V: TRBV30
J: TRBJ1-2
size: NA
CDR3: CAWSAGAGGYTF
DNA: TGTGCCTGGAGCGCAGGGGCTGGGGGCTACACCTTC

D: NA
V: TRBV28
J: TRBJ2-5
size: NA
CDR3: CASSLYGTQYF
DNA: TGTGCCAGCAGTTTATACGGGACCCAGTACTTC

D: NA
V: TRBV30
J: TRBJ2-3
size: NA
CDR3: CAWSVQGKGTQYF
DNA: TGTGCCTGGAGTGTACAGGGCAAGGGTACGCAGTATTTT

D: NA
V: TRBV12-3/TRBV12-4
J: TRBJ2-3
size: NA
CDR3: CASRSALGDTQYF
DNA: TGTGCCAGCAGATCGGCGCTCGGGGATACGCAGTATTTT

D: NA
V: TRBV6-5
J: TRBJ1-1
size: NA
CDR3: CASSPRNTEAFF
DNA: TGTGCCAGCAGTCCTCGGAACACTGAAGCTTTCTTT

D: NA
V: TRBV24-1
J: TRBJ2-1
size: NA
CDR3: CATSEFRGNEQFF
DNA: TGTGCCACCAGTGAATTTCGAGGGAATGAGCAGTTCTTC

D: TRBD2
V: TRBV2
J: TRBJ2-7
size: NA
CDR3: CASSEGSGRAYEQYF
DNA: TGTGCCAGCAGTGAAGGTAGCGGGAGGGCTTACGAGCAGTACTTC

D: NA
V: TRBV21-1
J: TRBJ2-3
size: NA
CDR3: CASSKATSGRRADTQYF
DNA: TGTGCCAGCAGCAAAGCTACTAGCGGGAGGAGGGCAGATACGCAGTATTTT

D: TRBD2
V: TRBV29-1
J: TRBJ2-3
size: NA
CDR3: CSPWTRPTDTQYF
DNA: TGCAGCCCTTGGACTAGACCGACAGATACGCAGTATTTT

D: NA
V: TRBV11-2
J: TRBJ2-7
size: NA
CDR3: CASSLGGLEEQYF
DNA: TGTGCCAGCAGCTTAGGAGGACTGGAGGAGCAGTACTTC

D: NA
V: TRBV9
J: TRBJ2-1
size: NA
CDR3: CASSVGGDSGRSKQFF
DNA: TGTGCCAGCAGCGTAGGCGGAGACAGTGGCCGGAGTAAGCAGTTCTTC

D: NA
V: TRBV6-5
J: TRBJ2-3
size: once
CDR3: CASSFAGTPDTQYF
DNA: TGTGCCAGCAGTTTCGCCGGGACACCAGATACGCAGTATTTT

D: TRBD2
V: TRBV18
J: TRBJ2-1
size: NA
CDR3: CASSWGRANNEQFF
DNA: TGTGCCAGCTCTTGGGGGAGGGCCAACAATGAGCAGTTCTTC

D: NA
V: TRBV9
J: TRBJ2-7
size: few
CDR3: CASGGSDYEQYF
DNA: TGTGCCAGCGGAGGATCTGACTACGAGCAGTACTTC

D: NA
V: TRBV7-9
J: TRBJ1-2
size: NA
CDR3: CASSSLEEGYGYTF
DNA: TGTGCCAGCAGCTCCCTGGAGGAGGGCTATGGCTACACCTTC

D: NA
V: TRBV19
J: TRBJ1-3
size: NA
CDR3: CASRMDRSSGNTIYF
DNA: TGTGCCAGTAGGATGGACAGATCCTCTGGAAACACCATATATTTT

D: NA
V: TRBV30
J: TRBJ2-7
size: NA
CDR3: CGQPSSYEQYF
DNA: TGTGGCCAACCGAGCTCCTACGAGCAGTACTTC

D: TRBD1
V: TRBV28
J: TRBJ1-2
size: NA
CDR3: CASKKGQGHGYTF
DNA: TGTGCCAGTAAAAAAGGACAGGGGCATGGCTACACCTTC

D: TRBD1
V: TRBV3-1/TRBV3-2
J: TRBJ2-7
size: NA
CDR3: CASSQVPGQGVYEQYF
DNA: TGTGCCAGCAGCCAAGTGCCGGGACAGGGAGTCTATGAGCAGTACTTC

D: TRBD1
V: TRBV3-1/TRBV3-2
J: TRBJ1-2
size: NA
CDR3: CASSQVGQGAGYTF
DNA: TGTGCCAGCAGCCAAGTCGGACAGGGAGCTGGCTACACCTTC

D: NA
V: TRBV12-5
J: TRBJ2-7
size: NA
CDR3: CASGKDNSYEQYF
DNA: TGTGCTAGTGGTAAGGACAACTCCTACGAGCAGTACTTC

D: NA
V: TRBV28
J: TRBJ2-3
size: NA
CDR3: CASSLTSGAGQSTDTQYF
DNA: TGTGCCAGCAGTTTAACTTCAGGGGCAGGGCAAAGCACAGATACGCAGTATTTT